The present TCR beta chain was sequenced within a study of blood T cell repertoires in COVID-19. Study overall: PBMCs, B-cell-depleted T cells, or T cells were the source of the cDNA or gDNA that made up the material.

In the study's own analysis: Nucleated cell number was recorded as an estimate derived from reference gene primer amplification. Some clones are missing from TCRdb's copy, which holds only in-frame ones; the method was immunoSEQ multiplex PCR. V and J calls and clone size come straight from that table; D and trimming were deduced from the DNA. The sample contains about 190,000 clones, 88% of which appear only once. The CDR3 loop spans 16 amino acids. The germline V gene encodes CDR1 SGHTA and CDR2 FQGNSA. Trimming cost V 5 bases and J 6 bases; bases outside gene matches: 15. This clonotype originated in a middle-aged woman who had recovered from COVID-19. The sequenced material came from peripheral blood. The chain combines TRBV7-2 with TRBJ1-2, with 7 bases matching TRBD1. The CDR3 sequence: CASSPSPGTVFDGYTF. The CDR3 DNA reads as TGTGCCAGCAGCCCGAGTCCCGGGACAGTATTTGATGGCTACACCTTC.